Presented here are 3 T cell receptor beta chains from one specimen sequenced in a study of blood T cell repertoires in COVID-19. Here immunoSEQ multiplex PCR was the method, and the copy in TCRdb shows in-frame clones only, minus some. The sample has about 220,000 clones, roughly 80% seen once. Source material: peripheral blood. The receptors derive from a woman aged 60-75 years with acute or convalescent COVID-19.

This sequence joins TRBV9 and TRBJ2-3; a weak D match, TRBD2 (5 bases). Per germline, CDR1 SGDLS and CDR2 YYNGEE. This CDR3 is built from 11 residues. Trimming shortened V by 4 bases and J by 8 bases, and 8 bases separated the two germline ends. CDR3 in DNA: TGTGCCAGCAGCCCCCGGGGTACGCAGTATTTT. Translated: CASSPRGTQYF.

The chain joins TRBV5-6 to TRBJ2-1; TRBD1 might be the D (6 bases). The CDR3 contains 13 residues. V was trimmed by 5 bases and J by 6 bases, leaving 12 bases between them. The germline gives CDR1 SGHDT, CDR2 YYEEEE. The CDR3 DNA sequence: TGTGCCAGCAGGCTTAGGGGGACCAATGAGCAGTTCTTC. This encodes CASRLRGTNEQFF.

This chain joins TRBV10-3 and TRBJ2-1, with D tentatively TRBD2 (6 bases). The CDR3 loop spans 15 amino acids. V was trimmed by 3 bases and J by 0 bases, leaving 9 bases between them. Germline loops: CDR1 ENHRY, CDR2 SYGVKD. The CDR3 DNA reads as TGTGCCATCAGTGACGGAGGGAGCTCCTACAATGAGCAGTTCTTC. Translated: CAISDGGSSYNEQFF.